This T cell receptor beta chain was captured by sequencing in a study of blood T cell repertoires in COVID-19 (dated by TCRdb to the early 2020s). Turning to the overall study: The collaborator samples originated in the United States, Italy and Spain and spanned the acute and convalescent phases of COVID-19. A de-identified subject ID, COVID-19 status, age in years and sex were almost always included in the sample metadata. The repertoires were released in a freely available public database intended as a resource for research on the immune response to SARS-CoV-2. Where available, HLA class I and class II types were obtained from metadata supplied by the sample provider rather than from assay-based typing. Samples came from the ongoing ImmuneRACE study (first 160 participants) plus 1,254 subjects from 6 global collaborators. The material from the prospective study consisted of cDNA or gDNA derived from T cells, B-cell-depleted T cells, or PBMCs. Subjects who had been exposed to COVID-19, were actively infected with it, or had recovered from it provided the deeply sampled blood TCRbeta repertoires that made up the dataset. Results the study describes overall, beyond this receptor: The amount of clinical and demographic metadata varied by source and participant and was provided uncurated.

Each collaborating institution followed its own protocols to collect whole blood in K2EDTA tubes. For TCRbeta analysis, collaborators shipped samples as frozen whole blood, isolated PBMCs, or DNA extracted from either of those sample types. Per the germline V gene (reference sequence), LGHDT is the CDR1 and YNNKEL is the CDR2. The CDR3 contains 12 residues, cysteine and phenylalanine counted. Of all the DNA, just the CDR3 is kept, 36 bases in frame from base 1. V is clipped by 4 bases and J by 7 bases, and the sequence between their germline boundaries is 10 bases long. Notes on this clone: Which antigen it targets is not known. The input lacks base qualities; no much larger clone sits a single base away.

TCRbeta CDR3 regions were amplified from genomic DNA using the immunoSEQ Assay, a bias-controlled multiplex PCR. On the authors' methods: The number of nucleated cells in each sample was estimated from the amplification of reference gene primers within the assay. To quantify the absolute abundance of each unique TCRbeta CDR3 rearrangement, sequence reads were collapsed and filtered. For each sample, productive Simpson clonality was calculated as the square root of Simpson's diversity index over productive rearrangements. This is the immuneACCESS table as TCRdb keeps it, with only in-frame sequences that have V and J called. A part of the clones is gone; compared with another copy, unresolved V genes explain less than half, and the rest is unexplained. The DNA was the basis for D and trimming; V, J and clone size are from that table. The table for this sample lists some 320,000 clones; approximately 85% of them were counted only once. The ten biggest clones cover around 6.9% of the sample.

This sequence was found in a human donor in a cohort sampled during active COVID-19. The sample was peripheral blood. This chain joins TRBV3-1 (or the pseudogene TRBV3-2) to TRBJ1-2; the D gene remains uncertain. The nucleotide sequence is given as TGTGCCAGCAGCCCTCCCGAGGGTGGCTACACCTTC. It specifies CASSPPEGGYTF.